This TCR beta chain was identified during a study of CD8 T cells in Susac syndrome. About 0.5 to 1 ug RNA was reverse transcribed with random hexamers. In TCRdb, the immunoSEQ multiplex PCR reads were re-called with MiXCR into one record per CDR3 protein. The table records 150,000 to 200,000 distinct CDR3 sequences, 93% of them present only once. Per the germline V gene, CDR1 is SQVTM and CDR2 is ANQGSEA. The CDR3 loop spans 18 amino acids. With V trimmed by 4 bases and J by 7 bases, 16 bases remained unmatched. The sequenced sample was CD4+ T cells from PBMCs. The clonotype originates from a human donor in good health. The J gene is TRBJ2-3, the V gene TRBV29-1; 14 nucleotides align to TRBD2. The CDR3: CSVGGLAGALLRGNTQYF. The CDR3 nucleotides read TGCAGCGTTGGGGGACTAGCGGGGGCCCTCCTTCGAGGAAATACGCAGTATTTT.